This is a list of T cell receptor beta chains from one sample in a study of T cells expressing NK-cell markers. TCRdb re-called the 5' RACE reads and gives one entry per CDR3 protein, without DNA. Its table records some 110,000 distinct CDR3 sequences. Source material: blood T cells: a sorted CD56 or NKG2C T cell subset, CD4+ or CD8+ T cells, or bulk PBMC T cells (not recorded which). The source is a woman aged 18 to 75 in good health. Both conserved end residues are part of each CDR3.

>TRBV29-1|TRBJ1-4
CSVAQPNNEKLFF
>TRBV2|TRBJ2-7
CASMDRASYEQYF
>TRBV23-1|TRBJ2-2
CASSQSDKETNTGELFF
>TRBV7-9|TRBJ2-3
CASSLMVGVSTDTQYF
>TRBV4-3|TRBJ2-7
CASSQDWGDYTYEQYF
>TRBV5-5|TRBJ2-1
CASSITSNEQFF
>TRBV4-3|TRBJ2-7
CASSQGTSYEQYF
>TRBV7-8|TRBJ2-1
CASSSAPEGGHNEQFF
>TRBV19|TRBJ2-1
CASRKTSSYNEQFF
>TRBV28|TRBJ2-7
CASSFGTGGSYEQYF
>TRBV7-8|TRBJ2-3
CASSSTSGGTDTQYF
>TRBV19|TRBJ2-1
CASNPLGLAGGGEQFF
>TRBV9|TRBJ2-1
CASSVVAGGGNEQFF
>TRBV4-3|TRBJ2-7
CASSQDHPPDREGYEQYF
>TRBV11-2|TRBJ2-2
CASSSLGGPGELFF
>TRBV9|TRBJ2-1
CASSSDRNEQFF
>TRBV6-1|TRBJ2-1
CASRPGLAGTMGEQFF
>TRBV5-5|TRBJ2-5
CASSLSGAMETQYF
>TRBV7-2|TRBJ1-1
CASSQVGAGRAFF
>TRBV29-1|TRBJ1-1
CSVTGQGMGEAFF
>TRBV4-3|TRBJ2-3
CASSQDLEAPRGEDTQYF
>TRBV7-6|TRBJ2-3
CASSLDPTGVSTDTQYF
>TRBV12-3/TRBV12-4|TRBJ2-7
CASRSWNLHEQYF
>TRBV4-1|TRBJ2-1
CASSPTGTSGGAMHNEQFF
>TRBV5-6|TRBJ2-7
CASSYGTSEYEQYF
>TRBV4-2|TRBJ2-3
CASSQAGATTDTQYF
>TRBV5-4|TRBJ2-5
CASSWDSQETQYF
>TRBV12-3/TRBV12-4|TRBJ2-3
CASSPRTGQGTDTQYF
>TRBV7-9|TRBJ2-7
CASSDTRRDYEQYF
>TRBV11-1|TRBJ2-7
CASSLEATGGREQYF
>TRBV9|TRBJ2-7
CASSPSNSYEQYF
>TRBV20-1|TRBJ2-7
CSARPGTSGSHEQYF
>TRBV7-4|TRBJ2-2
CASVVGAVDTGELFF
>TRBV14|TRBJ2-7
CASSQGMTGSYEQYF
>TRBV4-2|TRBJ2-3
CASSQATGTPTDTQYF
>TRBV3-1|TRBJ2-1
CASSGTGGREFGNEQFF
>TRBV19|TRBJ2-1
CASSHGGAYNEQFF
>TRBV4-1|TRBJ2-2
CASSLRLAGGPTYQNTGELFF
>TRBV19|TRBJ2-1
CASSTTSGRADEQFF
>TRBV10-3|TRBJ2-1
CAISDPGLAEYEQFF
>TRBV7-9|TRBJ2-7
CASSPVAGAGEQYF
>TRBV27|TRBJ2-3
CASSLRLAGGPWADTQYF
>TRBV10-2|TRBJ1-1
CASSETRGGTEAFF
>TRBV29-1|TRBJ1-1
CSAPGRDLEAFF
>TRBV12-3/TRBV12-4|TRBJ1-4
CASSFVRLNEKLFF
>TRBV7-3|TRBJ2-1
CASSLTAGGNEQFF
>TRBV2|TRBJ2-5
CASEAGTIQRGETQYF
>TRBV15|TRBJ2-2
CATSREGTSHIGELFF
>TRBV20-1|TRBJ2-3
CSARDRLTYGTDTQYF
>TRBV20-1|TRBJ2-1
CSARVAGKNEQFF
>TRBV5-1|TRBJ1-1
CASSVPLTDTNTEAFF
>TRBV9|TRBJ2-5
CASSGQGQETQYF
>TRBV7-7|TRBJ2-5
CASSPGHYQETQYF